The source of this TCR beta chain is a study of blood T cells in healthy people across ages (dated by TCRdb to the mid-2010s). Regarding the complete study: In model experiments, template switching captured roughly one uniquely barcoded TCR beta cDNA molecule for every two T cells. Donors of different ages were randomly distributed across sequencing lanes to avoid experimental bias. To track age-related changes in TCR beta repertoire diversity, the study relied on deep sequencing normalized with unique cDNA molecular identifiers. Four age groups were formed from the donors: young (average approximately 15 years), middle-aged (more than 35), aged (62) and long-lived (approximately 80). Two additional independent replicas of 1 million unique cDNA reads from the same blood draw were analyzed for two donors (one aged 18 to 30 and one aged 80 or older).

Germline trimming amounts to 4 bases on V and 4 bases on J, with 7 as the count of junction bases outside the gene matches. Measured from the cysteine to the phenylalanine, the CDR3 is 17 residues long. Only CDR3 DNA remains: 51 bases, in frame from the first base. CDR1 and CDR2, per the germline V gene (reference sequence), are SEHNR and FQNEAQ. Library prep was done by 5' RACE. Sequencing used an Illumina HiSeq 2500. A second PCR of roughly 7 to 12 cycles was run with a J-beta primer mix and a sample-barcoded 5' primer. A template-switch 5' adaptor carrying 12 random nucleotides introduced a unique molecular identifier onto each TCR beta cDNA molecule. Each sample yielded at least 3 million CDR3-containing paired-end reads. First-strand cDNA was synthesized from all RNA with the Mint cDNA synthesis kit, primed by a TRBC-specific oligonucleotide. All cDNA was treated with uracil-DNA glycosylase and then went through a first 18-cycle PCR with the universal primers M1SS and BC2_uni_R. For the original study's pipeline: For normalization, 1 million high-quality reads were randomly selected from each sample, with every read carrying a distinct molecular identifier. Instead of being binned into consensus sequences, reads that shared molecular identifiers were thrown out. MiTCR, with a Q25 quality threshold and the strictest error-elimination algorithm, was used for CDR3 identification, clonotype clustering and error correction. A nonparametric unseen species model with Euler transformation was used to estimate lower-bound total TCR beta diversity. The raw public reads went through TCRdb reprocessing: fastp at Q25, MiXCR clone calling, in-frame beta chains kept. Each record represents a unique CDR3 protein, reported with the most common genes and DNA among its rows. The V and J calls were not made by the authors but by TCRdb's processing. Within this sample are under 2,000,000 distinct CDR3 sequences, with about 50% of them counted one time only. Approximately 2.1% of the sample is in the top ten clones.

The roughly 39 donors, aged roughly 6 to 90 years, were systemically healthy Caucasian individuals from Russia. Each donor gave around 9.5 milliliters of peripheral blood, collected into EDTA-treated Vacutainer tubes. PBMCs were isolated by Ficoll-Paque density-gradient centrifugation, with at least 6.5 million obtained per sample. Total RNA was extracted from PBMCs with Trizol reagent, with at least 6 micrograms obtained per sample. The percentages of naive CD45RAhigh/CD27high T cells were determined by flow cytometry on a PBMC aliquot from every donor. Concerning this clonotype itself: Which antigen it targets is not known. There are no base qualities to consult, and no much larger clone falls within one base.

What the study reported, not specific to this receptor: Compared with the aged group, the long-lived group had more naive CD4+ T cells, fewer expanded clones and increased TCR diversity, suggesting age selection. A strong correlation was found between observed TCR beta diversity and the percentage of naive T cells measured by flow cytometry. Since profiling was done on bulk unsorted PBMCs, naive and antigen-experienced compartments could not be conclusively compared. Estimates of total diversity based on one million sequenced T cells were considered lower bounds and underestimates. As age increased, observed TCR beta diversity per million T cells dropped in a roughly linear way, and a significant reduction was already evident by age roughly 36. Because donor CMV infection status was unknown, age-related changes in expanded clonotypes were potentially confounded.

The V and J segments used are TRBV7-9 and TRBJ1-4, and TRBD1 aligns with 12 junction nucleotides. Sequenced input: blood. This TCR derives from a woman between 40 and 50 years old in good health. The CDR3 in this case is CASSSRDRGQINEKLFF. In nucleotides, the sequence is TGTGCCAGCAGCTCCCGGGACAGGGGGCAGATTAATGAAAAACTGTTTTTT.